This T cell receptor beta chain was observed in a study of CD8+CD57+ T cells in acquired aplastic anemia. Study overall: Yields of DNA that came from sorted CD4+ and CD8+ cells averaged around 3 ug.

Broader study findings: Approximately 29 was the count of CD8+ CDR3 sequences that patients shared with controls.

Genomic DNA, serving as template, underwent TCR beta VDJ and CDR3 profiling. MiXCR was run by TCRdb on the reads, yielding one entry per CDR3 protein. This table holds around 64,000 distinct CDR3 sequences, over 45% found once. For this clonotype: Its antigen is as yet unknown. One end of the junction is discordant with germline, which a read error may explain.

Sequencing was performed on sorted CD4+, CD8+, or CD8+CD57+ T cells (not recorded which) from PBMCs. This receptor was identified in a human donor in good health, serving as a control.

The CDR3 sequence: CSARIPPRAGQGTRYF. In DNA, the CDR3 is TGCAGTGCTAGAATACCCCCCCGGGCAGGCCAAGGGACCCGGTACTTC. The chain couples TRBV20-1 to TRBJ2-5; the D call may be TRBD1 or TRBD2 (5 bases each). Germline CDR1 DFQATT, CDR2 SNEGSKA (reference sequence). There are 16 residues in the CDR3.